This T cell receptor (beta chain) appears in the sequencing data of a study of T cell responses to AZD1222 COVID-19 vaccine. Study-wide points: Two AZD1222 administrations were followed by greater Spike-specific TCR breadth and depth. White British donors predominated, females outnumbered males, and clonal diversity was possibly underestimated.

As concerns this clone: The antigen is not known.

CDR1 is SGHVS and CDR2 is FQNEAQ in the germline V gene. This CDR3 has 13 amino acids. V dropped 5 bases and J dropped 11 bases, with 18 bases sitting between them. Clones were sequenced by immunoSEQ multiplex PCR, and TCRdb holds only the in-frame ones, with some missing. The sample carries 140,000 to 150,000 clones, over 80% recorded once. The material sequenced was peripheral blood, taken 28 days after the second AZD1222 dose. This sequence originates from an adult who received the AZD1222 COVID-19 vaccine. This sequence joins TRBV7-8 and TRBJ1-1; D remains unclear. The CDR3 loop is CASSTRQKGYAFF. The CDR3 region has the DNA TGTGCCAGCAGCACCAGACAAAAGGGCTATGCTTTCTTT.